The clone carrying this T cell receptor (beta chain) was found many times. Its antigen is not known. The data were obtained in a study of identical twins. Regarding the study as a whole: Models underestimated how often monozygotic twins shared out-of-frame TCR alpha. While abundant cord blood beta clonotypes carried fewer insertions, memory repertoires showed no such pattern.

Using its own MiXCR run on the 5' RACE reads, TCRdb lists one record per CDR3 protein. The table shows about 340,000 distinct CDR3 sequences, with about 12% occurring only once. This sample also belongs to another study, concerning yellow fever vaccine responses in identical twins.

The sample taken for sequencing was CD8+ T cells sorted from blood. This sequence originates from a woman between 18 and 29 years old in good health.

The CDR3 sequence is CASSGSWADTQYF. The CDR3 DNA follows: TGTGCCAGTAGCGGGAGTTGGGCAGATACGCAGTATTTT. The V gene is TRBV7-6, the J gene TRBJ2-3, with TRBD2 matching over 9 bases. The CDR3 length is 13 residues. Trimming cost V 9 bases and J 4 bases; bases outside gene matches: 5. CDR1 and CDR2 (germline): SGHVS, FNYEAQ.